The rows below give T cell receptor beta chains drawn from one sample of a study of T cell repertoires in cytomegalovirus infection. Their target antigens are unknown. TCRdb redid the calling of the reads with MiXCR, one entry per CDR3 protein. The sample lists roughly 920,000 distinct CDR3 sequences; less than 35% were seen once. The sequencing used cultured CD8+ T cells from PBMCs, collected from culture after CMV antigen stimulation. These receptors all stem from a human donor in good health (CMV status not recorded). Some clones in this sample may be carry-over from other donors' samples. Both conserved end residues are part of each CDR3. Fields, in order: CDR3 protein, CDR3 DNA, clone size, J gene, V gene, D gene. The D gene is left open where the match is weak. Not all rows give a size; the values are once, few, many and, for expanded clones, a class.

CASSEVQGRGTDTQYF TGCGCCAGCAGTGAGGTCCAGGGCCGGGGCACAGATACGCAGTATTTT . TRBJ2-3 TRBV10-1 .
CASSSELAGVLGELFF TGTGCCAGCAGCTCGGAATTAGCGGGGGTACTCGGGGAGCTGTTTTTT few TRBJ2-2 TRBV5-5 TRBD2
CASSPIAVAGATGELFF TGTGCCAGCAGCCCGATCGCGGTAGCGGGCGCGACCGGGGAGCTGTTTTTT few TRBJ2-2 TRBV7-9 TRBD2
CASSSPSFGYTF TGTGCCAGCAGCTCTCCCTCGTTTGGCTACACCTTC few TRBJ1-2 TRBV12-3/TRBV12-4 .
CASSTSGTSGYNEQFF TGTGCCAGCAGCACCTCCGGGACTAGCGGATACAATGAGCAGTTCTTC . TRBJ2-1 TRBV5-6 TRBD2
CASSLDRIRPSTDTQYF TGTGCCAGCAGCCTGGACAGGATAAGACCTTCCACAGATACGCAGTATTTT few TRBJ2-3 TRBV6-2/TRBV6-3 TRBD1
CASGPPTGELFF TGCGCCAGCGGACCCCCGACCGGGGAGCTGTTTTTT few TRBJ2-2 TRBV4-1 .
CASSDPYRESSCNEEFF TGTGCCAGCAGCGACCCTTACAGGGAGAGCTCCTGCAATGAGGAGTTCTTC . TRBJ2-1 TRBV7-6 .
CASSPEEGSLGETQYF TGTGCCAGCAGCCCCGAGGAAGGGTCTCTCGGGGAGACCCAGTACTTC . TRBJ2-5 TRBV9 .
CASSLEPRQETQYF TGTGCTAGCAGCTTAGAGCCCAGGCAAGAGACCCAGTACTTC . TRBJ2-5 TRBV7-7 .
CASRRRAGSGNTIYF TGTGCCAGCAGGCGGCGGGCAGGCTCTGGAAACACCATATATTTT few TRBJ1-3 TRBV27 .
CASSESMASYEQYF TGCGCCAGCAGTGAGTCGATGGCGTCCTACGAGCAGTACTTC . TRBJ2-7 TRBV10-2 .
CASSEHLNTEAFF TGTGCCAGCAGTGAACACTTGAACACTGAAGCTTTCTTT few TRBJ1-1 TRBV2 .
CASSYAGGAITGELFF TGTGCCAGCAGCTATGCGGGGGGGGCGATTACCGGGGAGCTGTTTTTT . TRBJ2-2 TRBV5-3 TRBD2
CATSLEGRPSGNTIYF TGTGCCACCTCGCTCGAGGGACGTCCCTCTGGAAACACCATATATTTT . TRBJ1-3 TRBV2 .
CASSQAGKDQPQHF TGCGCCAGCAGCCAAGCGGGGAAGGATCAGCCCCAGCATTTT few TRBJ1-5 TRBV4-3 .
CASSSLWRDGRSTDTQYF TGTGCCAGCAGCTCATTGTGGAGGGATGGGAGAAGCACAGATACGCAGTATTTT . TRBJ2-3 TRBV7-6 .
CASRDSAYEQYF TGTGCCAGTCGGGACAGCGCCTACGAGCAGTACTTC few TRBJ2-7 TRBV14 TRBD1
CASSQEEGLSGDTQYF TGTGCCAGCAGCCAAGAGGAGGGACTGTCTGGAGATACGCAGTATTTT . TRBJ2-3 TRBV4-2 .
CASSLNIRDRGQNQPQHF TGTGCCAGCAGCCTTAATATCCGGGACAGGGGGCAGAATCAGCCCCAGCATTTT . TRBJ1-5 TRBV27 TRBD1
CASSQGQALAYGYTF TGCGCCAGCAGCCAAGGACAGGCGCTGGCCTACGGCTACACCTTC . TRBJ1-2 TRBV4-3 .
CASSSYSGAGTDTQYF TGTGCCAGCAGCTCCTATAGCGGGGCAGGCACAGATACGCAGTATTTT many TRBJ2-3 TRBV7-6 TRBD2
CASSSADSPLYRYGYTF TGTGCCAGCAGCTCGGCTGATTCCCCCCTTTACCGATATGGCTACACCTTC few TRBJ1-2 TRBV7-9 .
CASSLKPFRSSGNTIYF TGCGCCAGCAGCCTTAAACCATTTAGATCCTCTGGAAACACCATATATTTT . TRBJ1-3 TRBV4-3 .
CSARDRLAGKRTQYF TGCAGTGCTAGAGACAGACTAGCGGGGAAGAGAACCCAGTACTTC . TRBJ2-5 TRBV20-1 TRBD2
CSAGTQGGF TGCAGTGCTGGGACACAGGGAGGGTTC many TRBJ2-1 TRBV20-1 .
CATSSALEIQADTQYF TGTGCCACCAGCAGTGCTTTAGAAATTCAAGCAGATACGCAGTATTTT . TRBJ2-3 TRBV15 .
CASSLEGLFF TGTGCCAGCAGCTTAGAGGGGCTGTTCTTC few TRBJ2-1 TRBV7-9 .
CASSFGKANYGYTF TGTGCCAGCAGTTTTGGGAAGGCTAACTATGGCTACACCTTC many TRBJ1-2 TRBV12-3/TRBV12-4 .
CATSSGGGEQFF TGTGCCACCAGCAGCGGGGGAGGTGAGCAGTTCTTC few TRBJ2-1 TRBV15 .
CASSVPGLAHGYTF TGTGCCAGTAGTGTACCGGGCCTTGCCCATGGCTACACCTTC few TRBJ1-2 TRBV19 .
CSVEDQYPGELFF TGCAGCGTTGAAGATCAGTATCCCGGGGAGCTGTTTTTT few TRBJ2-2 TRBV29-1 .
CASSYLGRGEHYTQYF TGTGCCAGCAGTTACTTAGGGCGGGGCGAACACTATACGCAGTATTTT . TRBJ2-3 TRBV6-8 .
CASSGRQGISTDTQYF TGTGCCAGCAGCGGAAGACAGGGTATTAGTACAGATACGCAGTATTTT . TRBJ2-3 TRBV27 TRBD1
CASSQGSLNGYTF TGTGCCAGCAGCCAGGGGTCCCTTAATGGCTACACCTTC . TRBJ1-2 TRBV12-3/TRBV12-4 .
CASSYGQGTDTQHF TGTGCCAGCAGTTATGGACAGGGTACAGATACGCAGCATTTT . TRBJ1-5 TRBV6-5 TRBD1
CASSLAVGLAGSTDTQYF TGTGCCAGCAGTCTAGCCGTCGGGCTAGCGGGGAGCACAGATACGCAGTATTTT many TRBJ2-3 TRBV7-8 TRBD2